This TCR beta chain was found in a study of sequential checkpoint blockade in melanoma (dated by TCRdb to between 2019 and 2020). Some background on the complete study: Patients were assigned by 1:1 randomization to either first-line nivolumab followed by ipilimumab (arm A) or ipilimumab followed by nivolumab (arm B). Maintenance nivolumab was given following each of the two trial sequences. For approximately 20 patients, matched tumor biopsies were taken both before treatment and at week 13, after single-agent nivolumab (arm A) or ipilimumab (arm B). About three quarters of the matched tumor biopsy pairs taken before and after treatment were from the same lesion. DNA from over 75 pretreatment melanoma tumor samples was subjected to TCRbeta immunosequencing. The investigation overall reported the following: Clinical benefit was about 30 times more likely to be achieved by patients whose tumor T-cell fraction and clonality increased by week 13. In the nivolumab-first arm (arm A), an association was found between pretreatment tumor TIL clonality and response (P = .04). Tumor T-cell fraction and clonality were found to correlate with PD-L1 staining and CD8+ T-cell counts but not with mutational load. The model for predicting response that combines TCR metrics with mutation burden needs to be validated in larger, independent patient cohorts. Within-arm analyses of tumor T-cell fraction were limited by small sample sizes and reduced statistical power.

The treatment or condition tag for this specimen amounts to: randomized to nivolumab then ipilimumab (arm A) or the reverse (arm B). None of the trial patients had been given prior DNA-damaging chemotherapy. Samples were obtained from patients with melanoma enrolled in CheckMate 064, a randomized, open-label phase II trial of sequential checkpoint blockade. Genomic DNA from formalin-fixed paraffin-embedded (FFPE) tissue samples served as the input for tumor TCR sequencing. The germline V gene (reference sequence) yields LNHDA for CDR1 and SQIVND for CDR2. Reading from cysteine to phenylalanine, the CDR3 counts 11 amino acids. Solely the CDR3 DNA is kept, with 33 bases framed from the first base. V gives up 6 bases and J gives up 2 bases, and the segment between their germline ends measures 4 bases. The immunoSEQ Assay was used to immunosequence TCRbeta CDR3 regions from genomic DNA. Before high-throughput sequencing, the genomic DNA was amplified using bias-controlled multiplex PCR. In the source study's methods: To quantify the absolute abundance of each unique TCRbeta CDR3 region, the sequences were collapsed and filtered. Clonality was defined as 1 minus Pielou's evenness and was calculated using productive rearrangements only. Tumor T-cell fraction was calculated by normalizing TCRbeta template counts to the amount of usable DNA, which was estimated from several housekeeping genes. A previously published method was used to identify clones whose frequencies were significantly greater in on-treatment samples than in baseline samples. What TCRdb holds here is the immuneACCESS table cut down to in-frame rearrangements. Part of the clones is not present; checked against another copy, under half of the missing clones reflect an unresolved V gene, and the others are unexplained. V and J calls and clone size are those listed in that table; D and trimming were worked out from the DNA. The sample data list 9,900 or so clones, and under 30% of these were observed just once. The top ten constitute 20% to 30% of the sample.

As to this clone: Its antigen is not yet known. Base qualities are missing; no much larger clone stands one base away.

The rearrangement joined TRBV19 to TRBJ1-1; the D gene cannot be resolved reliably. The receptor's source is a human donor with melanoma. This sample comprised tumor tissue (inferred from file names), obtained from a patient given nivolumab and ipilimumab in sequence. CDR3 region: CASSLNTEAFF. DNA sequence: TGTGCCAGTAGCTTAAACACTGAAGCTTTCTTT.